The 23 T cell receptor beta chains given below trace back to one sample, sequenced in a study of blood T cell repertoires in COVID-19. This table comes from immunoSEQ multiplex PCR, and its TCRdb copy is limited to in-frame clones, with some not included. The data show approximately 490,000 clones, about 90% seen once. The sequencing input was PBMCs or T cells enriched from blood (not recorded which). These TCRs come from a woman aged 18-29 years who had recovered from COVID-19.

This clone has just one count. The CDR3: CASSFGTGVTNEKLFF. CDR3 nucleotide sequence: TGTGCCAGCAGCTTCGGGACAGGGGTAACTAATGAAAAACTGTTTTTT. The chain joins TRBV5-6 to TRBJ1-4; the match to TRBD1 covers 10 bases. CDR3 size: 16 residues. Trimming took 2 bases from V and 1 from J; bases not matched to a gene: 2. The germline V gene encodes CDR1 SGHDT and CDR2 YYEEEE.

The rearrangement uses TRBV6-1 and TRBJ2-3; 11 nucleotides match TRBD1. Trimming took 3 bases from V and 3 from J; bases not matched to a gene: 5. The CDR3 contains 16 residues. Germline V gene sequence: CDR1 MNHNS, CDR2 SASEGT. The CDR3 here is CASSDRTGGMTDTQYF. DNA of the CDR3: TGTGCCAGCAGTGACCGGACAGGGGGCATGACAGATACGCAGTATTTT.

This clone was seen only once. This rearrangement joins TRBV5-6 to TRBJ1-2, with 8 bases aligning to TRBD1. Unmatched junction bases numbered 2, after V lost 0 bases and J lost 7 bases. The CDR3 sequence is 13 residues long. Per germline, CDR1 SGHDT and CDR2 YYEEEE. The chain's CDR3 is CASSLEQGAGYTF. CDR3 in DNA: TGTGCCAGCAGCTTGGAGCAGGGGGCTGGCTACACCTTC.

This chain links TRBV30 with TRBJ1-5; TRBD1 matches at 8 bases. The CDR3 is 19 residues long. Germline loops: CDR1 GTSNPN, CDR2 SVGIG (reference sequence). J lost 0 bases, V lost 2 bases, and 15 bases had no gene match. CDR3 loop: CAWSPFRDRRLYSNQPQHF. The CDR3 nucleotides are TGTGCCTGGAGTCCTTTCCGGGACAGGCGACTTTATAGCAATCAGCCCCAGCATTTT.

J is TRBJ1-6 and V is TRBV28, with unresolved D. The germline gives CDR1 MDHEN, CDR2 SYDVKM. The CDR3 runs 12 residues. Between the trimmed V and J ends, which lost 2 bases and 11 bases, there was a span of 7 bases. The CDR3 nucleotides read TGTGCCAGCAGTTTAAGAGATGCACCCCTCCACTTT. This gives the protein CASSLRDAPLHF.

The chain recombines TRBV28 with TRBJ1-2; D possibly corresponds to TRBD1 (6 bases). The germline CDR1 and CDR2 sequences are MDHEN and SYDVKM. Trimming took off 7 bases at V and 2 bases at J, with 23 bases between the two ends. The CDR3 covers 17 residues. The CDR3 nucleotides read TGTGCCAGCACCCCACGGGGGGGAAAGGGGGTAAACTATGGCTACACCTTC. Protein sequence: CASTPRGGKGVNYGYTF.

V gene TRBV6-5 combines with J gene TRBJ2-5; 8 bases are a match to TRBD2. Trimming took 8 bases from V and 5 from J; bases not matched to a gene: 7. In germline, CDR1 is MNHEY, CDR2 SVGAGI. This CDR3 has 13 residues. The CDR3 DNA follows: TGTGCCAGCCGACGGGCGGGGGGCGAGACCCAGTACTTC. Translation: CASRRAGGETQYF.

This clone was detected only once. The J gene is TRBJ1-5, the V gene TRBV10-3, with D possibly TRBD1 on 6 matching bases. This CDR3 has 16 amino acids. V was shortened by 2 bases and J by 0 bases, with 11 bases between the two germline ends. In germline, CDR1 is ENHRY, CDR2 SYGVKD. CDR3 protein: CAISERGHNSNQPQHF. The CDR3 nucleotides are TGTGCCATCAGTGAGAGGGGACATAATAGCAATCAGCCCCAGCATTTT.

The V call is TRBV5-1, the J call TRBJ2-1, with TRBD2 identical over 14 bases. The CDR3 extends over 15 amino acids. Germline V gene data show CDR1 as SGHRS and CDR2 as YFSETQ. The V gene end was trimmed by 4 bases and the J gene end by 7 bases; junction bases not matched to a gene: 4. CDR3 sequence reads: CASSPGLAGVNEQFF. CDR3 DNA: TGCGCCAGCAGCCCGGGACTAGCGGGGGTTAATGAGCAGTTCTTC.

The genes are TRBV3-1 (or the pseudogene TRBV3-2) and TRBJ2-1; no reliable D call. CDR3 length equals 15 residues. Germline CDR1 reads LGHDT; CDR2 reads YNNKEL (reference sequence). V was shortened by 0 bases and J by 6 bases, with 12 bases between the two germline ends. Here the CDR3 reads CASSQDEREFNEQFF. The CDR3, as DNA: TGTGCCAGCAGCCAAGACGAGAGAGAGTTCAATGAGCAGTTCTTC.

This chain joins TRBV24-1 and TRBJ1-2; TRBD1 might be the D (6 bases). Trimming took 5 bases from V and 7 from J, leaving 13 bases between them. CDR1 KGHDR and CDR2 SFDVKD come from the germline V gene. This CDR3 has 13 residues. The CDR3 DNA follows: TGTGCCACCAGTGGGATACAGGGCGCTGGCTACACCTTC. As protein: CATSGIQGAGYTF.

This chain's CDR3 is CASSLRGMGTEAFF. The CDR3 bases are TGTGCCAGCAGTTTACGGGGGATGGGCACTGAAGCTTTCTTT. The chain links TRBV27 to TRBJ1-1; possible D gene TRBD1, 5 bases. Germline CDR1 and CDR2: MNHEY and SMNVEV (reference sequence). The CDR3 consists of 14 residues. V was clipped by 2 bases and J by 4 bases, with 11 bases between them.

This clone turned up a few times. V is TRBV5-1 and J is TRBJ1-1; tentative D call: TRBD1 (5 bases). This CDR3 region has 14 residues. CDR1 SGHRS and CDR2 YFSETQ come from the germline V gene. The V end was cut by 0 bases, the J end by 4 bases, with 10 bases between. CDR3 residues: CASSLVEGATEAFF. CDR3 nucleotide sequence: TGCGCCAGCAGCTTGGTTGAAGGGGCCACTGAAGCTTTCTTT.

The chain recombines TRBV7-2 with TRBJ2-2; 8 bases map to TRBD1. The CDR3 extends over 14 amino acids. Germline CDR1 is SGHTA and CDR2 is FQGNSA. V gave up 11 bases and J gave up 2 bases; unmatched junction bases: 7. In DNA form, the CDR3 reads TGTGCCGTAAGCAGGGGGCGTAACACCGGGGAGCTGTTTTTT. This sequence encodes CAVSRGRNTGELFF. Together with reference TRBV7-2 and TRBJ2-2, the CDR3 gives the full variable domain: GAGVSQSPSNKVTEKGKDVELRCDPISGHTALYWYRQSLGQGLEFLIYFQGNSAPDKSGLPSDRFSAERTGGSVSTLTIQRTQQEDSAVYLCAVSRGRNTGELFFGEGSRLTVL.

J is TRBJ2-7 and V is TRBV5-1; tentative D call: TRBD2 (5 bases). The CDR3 extends over 12 amino acids. V gave up 7 bases and J gave up 2 bases, with 10 bases separating them. Per the germline V gene, CDR1 is SGHRS and CDR2 is YFSETQ. The CDR3: CASGSEAYEQYF. The CDR3 DNA reads TGCGCCAGCGGGTCGGAGGCCTACGAGCAGTACTTC.

The chain carries TRBV11-3 and TRBJ2-5; tentative D call: TRBD1 (5 bases). The CDR3 is made up of 16 amino acids. V lost 3 bases and J 5 bases, leaving 19 bases between the germline ends. Germline V gives CDR1 SGHNT, CDR2 YENEEA. The CDR3 reads CASSLGSDLGVETQYF. In nucleotides, the CDR3 is TGTGCCAGCAGCTTGGGGTCGGATTTAGGGGTGGAGACCCAGTACTTC.

V is TRBV6-6 and J is TRBJ1-5, with 7 positions matching TRBD1. Germline V gene data show CDR1 as MNHNY and CDR2 as SVGAGI (reference sequence). This CDR3 comprises 14 residues. Trimming removed 6 bases from V and 6 bases from J; junction bases left unmatched: 8. This CDR3 is CASRRQGMGQPQHF. Here the CDR3 DNA reads TGTGCCAGCAGGAGACAGGGAATGGGTCAGCCCCAGCATTTT.

The chain carries TRBV7-9 and TRBJ2-7, with a possible D match to TRBD2 (6 bases). The V end lost 3 bases, the J end lost 6 bases, and 12 bases lay between the germline ends. This CDR3 has 13 residues. The germline V gene encodes CDR1 SEHNR and CDR2 FQNEAQ (reference sequence). The CDR3 DNA reads TGTGCCAGCAGCTTCGGGGGTTCCCGCGAGCAGTACTTC. Translation: CASSFGGSREQYF.

The chain combines TRBV5-6 with TRBJ1-2, with a possible D match to TRBD1 (6 bases). The CDR3 runs to 15 residues. Germline V lookup: CDR1 SGHDT, CDR2 YYEEEE. The V end lost 5 bases, the J end lost 9 bases, and 23 bases lay between the germline ends. CDR3 residues: CASSFGGQGLGRYTF. DNA for the CDR3: TGTGCCAGCAGTTTTGGGGGCCAGGGGCTCGGGCGCTACACCTTC. Using reference TRBV5-6 and TRBJ1-2 for the parts outside the CDR3, the full variable domain is DAGVTQSPTHLIKTRGQQVTLRCSPKSGHDTVSWYQQALGQGPQFIFQYYEEEERQRGNFPDRFSGHQFPNYSSELNVNALLLGDSALYLCASSFGGQGLGRYTFGSGTRLTVV.

The chain carries TRBV30 and TRBJ1-5, with D perhaps TRBD1 (6 bases). CDR1 is GTSNPN and CDR2 is SVGIG in the germline V gene (reference sequence). The CDR3 is made up of 13 amino acids. Trimming left V 8 bases short and J 5 bases short, with 16 bases between. The CDR3 here is CAQGSRSDQPQHF. For the CDR3, the DNA is TGTGCCCAGGGGTCTCGGTCAGATCAGCCCCAGCATTTT.

The V gene is TRBV2, the J gene TRBJ1-2, with TRBD1 identical over 8 bases. V trimming: 10 bases; J trimming: 8 bases; junction bases outside the gene matches: 12. Germline CDR1 SNHLY, CDR2 FYNNEI. The CDR3 length is 13 residues. Here the CDR3 reads CATEGRQGKGYTF. For the CDR3, the DNA is TGTGCCACCGAAGGAAGACAGGGGAAAGGCTACACCTTC.

The CDR3 sequence is CAGGRGETQYF. In nucleotides, the CDR3 is TGTGCCGGAGGCAGGGGGGAGACCCAGTACTTC. The chain couples TRBV2 to TRBJ2-5; 7 bases match TRBD1. V lost 11 bases to trimming and J lost 5 bases; unmatched junction nucleotides: 5. CDR3 length equals 11 residues. Germline assignment: CDR1 SNHLY and CDR2 FYNNEI.

The chain links TRBV2 to TRBJ2-2, with 9 bases matching TRBD2. With 6 bases clipped from V and 2 bases from J, the junction kept 4 bases outside the gene matches. This CDR3 is built from 15 residues. Germline V gene sequence: CDR1 SNHLY, CDR2 FYNNEI. The CDR3 is CASRGSGGNTGELFF. The CDR3 nucleotides are TGTGCCAGCAGGGGTAGCGGGGGCAACACCGGGGAGCTGTTTTTT.